This TCR beta chain was captured by sequencing in a study of blood T cells in healthy people across ages. PBMCs numbering at least 6.5 million were isolated per sample. From germline, CDR1 is SEHNR and CDR2 FQNEAQ (reference sequence). The CDR3 has 14 amino acids. V was shortened by 3 bases and J by 1 base, with 7 bases between the two germline ends. A sample-barcoded 5' primer and a J-beta primer mix were used in a second PCR of roughly 7 to 11 cycles. Via MiXCR, TCRdb re-called the 5' RACE reads, giving one row per CDR3 protein. Found here are hundreds of thousands of distinct CDR3 sequences, more than 20% of them singletons; the top ten hold 8.7%. This sample was shared with a second study, whose subject was T cells of mothers and their children.

This clonotype was obtained from a boy aged 5-17 years in good health. The chain combines TRBV7-9 with TRBJ1-3, with D hard to call. Input material: blood. CDR3 nucleotide sequence: TGTGCCAGCAGCTTGGGGATGTCTGGAAACACCATATATTTT. It translates to CASSLGMSGNTIYF. The full variable domain, rest sourced from reference TRBV7-9 and TRBJ1-3, is DTGVSQNPRHKITKRGQNVTFRCDPISEHNRLYWYRQTLGQGPEFLTYFQNEAQLEKSRLLSDRFSAERPKGSFSTLEIQRTEQGDSAMYLCASSLGMSGNTIYFGEGSWLTVV.